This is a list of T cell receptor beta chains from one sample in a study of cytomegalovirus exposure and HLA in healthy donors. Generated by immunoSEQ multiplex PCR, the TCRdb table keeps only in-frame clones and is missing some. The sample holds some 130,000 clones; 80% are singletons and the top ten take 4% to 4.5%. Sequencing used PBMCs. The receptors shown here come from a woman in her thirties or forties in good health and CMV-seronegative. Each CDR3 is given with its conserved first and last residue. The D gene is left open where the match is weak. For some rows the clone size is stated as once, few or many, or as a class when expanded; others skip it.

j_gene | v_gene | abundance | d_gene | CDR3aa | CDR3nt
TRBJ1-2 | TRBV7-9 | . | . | CASSPSGRSGPNYGYTF | TGTGCCAGCAGCCCCTCGGGGAGGTCAGGGCCTAACTATGGCTACACCTTC
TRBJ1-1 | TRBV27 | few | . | CASSLSGQRGAFF | TGTGCCAGCAGTTTGTCGGGACAAAGAGGAGCTTTCTTT
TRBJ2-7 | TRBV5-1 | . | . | CASSIWGDEQYF | TGCGCCAGCAGTATCTGGGGGGACGAGCAGTACTTC
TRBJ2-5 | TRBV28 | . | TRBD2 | CASSLGLAETQYF | TGTGCCAGCAGCTTAGGACTAGCCGAGACCCAGTACTTC
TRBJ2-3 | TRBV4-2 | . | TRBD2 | CASTWVAGEGSTDTQYF | TGTGCCAGCACTTGGGTGGCGGGAGAGGGCTCCACAGATACGCAGTATTTT
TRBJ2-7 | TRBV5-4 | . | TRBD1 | CASTDRGEAYEQYF | TGTGCCAGCACCGACAGGGGGGAGGCCTACGAGCAGTACTTC
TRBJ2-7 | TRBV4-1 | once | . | CASSQDGSLEQYF | TGCGCCAGCAGCCAAGATGGGAGTCTAGAGCAGTACTTC
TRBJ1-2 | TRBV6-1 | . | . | CASSELDTSGYGYTF | TGTGCCAGCAGTGAGCTGGACACCTCGGGCTATGGCTACACCTTC
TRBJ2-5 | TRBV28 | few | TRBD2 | CASMFSSGIQETQYF | TGTGCCAGCATGTTCAGTAGCGGGATACAAGAGACCCAGTACTTC
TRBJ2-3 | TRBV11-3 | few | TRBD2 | CASSRNPPGLGGDTQYF | TGTGCCAGCAGCCGAAACCCTCCGGGACTAGGGGGGGATACGCAGTATTTT
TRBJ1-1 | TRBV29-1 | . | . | CSVQGQGTEAFF | TGCAGCGTTCAGGGCCAAGGCACTGAAGCTTTCTTT
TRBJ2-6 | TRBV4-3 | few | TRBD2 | CASSPGLAGQSGANVLTF | TGCGCCAGCAGCCCGGGACTAGCGGGACAATCTGGGGCCAACGTCCTGACTTTC
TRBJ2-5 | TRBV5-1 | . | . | CATLWVSIAEWSQYF | TGCGCCACCCTCTGGGTCTCAATAGCGGAGTGGTCCCAGTACTTC
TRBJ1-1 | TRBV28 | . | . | CASSFPGRTEAFF | TGTGCCAGCAGTTTTCCAGGGCGGACTGAAGCTTTCTTT
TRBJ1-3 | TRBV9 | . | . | CASGPLIGHPGNTIYF | TGTGCCAGCGGACCCCTAATAGGACATCCTGGAAACACCATATATTTT
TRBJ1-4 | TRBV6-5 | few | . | CASRLGEKLFF | TGTGCCAGCAGGCTAGGTGAAAAACTGTTTTTT
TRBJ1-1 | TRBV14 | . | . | CASSQHRDAYTEAFF | TGTGCCAGCAGCCAACACAGGGACGCCTACACTGAAGCTTTCTTT
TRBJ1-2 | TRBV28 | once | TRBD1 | CASSPMTGNGYTF | TGTGCCAGCAGTCCAATGACAGGGAATGGCTACACCTTC
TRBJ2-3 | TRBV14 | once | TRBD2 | CASSYIRRASGTADTQYF | TGTGCCAGCAGCTACATTCGGAGGGCTAGCGGGACTGCAGATACGCAGTATTTT
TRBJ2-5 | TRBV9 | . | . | CASSVDGAGEETQYF | TGTGCCAGCAGCGTAGATGGTGCTGGAGAAGAGACCCAGTACTTC
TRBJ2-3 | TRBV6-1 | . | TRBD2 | CASQATSGTDTQYF | TGTGCCAGCCAAGCAACTAGCGGCACAGATACGCAGTATTTT
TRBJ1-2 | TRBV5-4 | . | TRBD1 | CASSSRGDRALPYNYGYTF | TGTGCCAGCAGCTCGCGGGGAGACAGGGCATTACCTTACAACTATGGCTACACCTTC